This TCR beta chain was observed in a study of regulatory T cells in long-lasting Graves disease. General study results and limits: Patients with persistent disease showed a bias toward TRBV28, TRBJ1-2 and TRBJ2-5. Authors noted too few samples as a limitation. Sampling was limited to peripheral blood rather than thyroid tissue.

Assembly of TCR beta libraries relied on iRepertoire HTBI primers together with Arm-PCR of CDR3 regions. TCRdb reanalysed the multiplex PCR reads using MiXCR and keeps one entry per CDR3 protein. Counted here are 240,000 or so distinct CDR3 sequences, around 20% occurring once; the ten biggest clones make up over 11%. Noted time point: newly diagnosed GD, antithyroid drugs for less than 3 months. Researchers made the TCR library from RNA that was extracted from PBMCs. Under American Thyroid Association guidelines, Graves' disease was diagnosed. At least ten counts were recorded for this clonotype. Its antigen is unidentified. V lost 5 bases and J lost 5, with 16 bases in between. The CDR3 covers 14 residues. Per germline, CDR1 SGHKS and CDR2 YYEKEE (reference sequence).

J is TRBJ2-5 and V is TRBV5-5; D is possibly TRBD1 or TRBD2 (5 bases each). The sequencing used peripheral blood mononuclear cells (PBMCs), collected at new diagnosis, from a patient treated with antithyroid drugs. This receptor was taken from a female donor with Graves disease. CDR3 amino acids: CASRSGTDMETQYF. DNA of the CDR3: TGTGCCAGCAGATCCGGGACGGATATGGAGACCCAGTACTTC.